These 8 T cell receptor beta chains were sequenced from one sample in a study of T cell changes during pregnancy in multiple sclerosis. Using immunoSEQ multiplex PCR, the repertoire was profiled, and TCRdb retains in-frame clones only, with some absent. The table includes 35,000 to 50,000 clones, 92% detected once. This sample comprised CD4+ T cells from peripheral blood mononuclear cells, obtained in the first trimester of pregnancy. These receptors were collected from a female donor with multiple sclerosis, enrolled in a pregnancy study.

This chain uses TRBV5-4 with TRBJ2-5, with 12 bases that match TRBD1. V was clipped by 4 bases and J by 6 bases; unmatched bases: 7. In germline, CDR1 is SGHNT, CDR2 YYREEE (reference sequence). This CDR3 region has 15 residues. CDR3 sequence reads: CASSAGTGGWKTQYF. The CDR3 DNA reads TGTGCCAGCAGCGCTGGGACAGGGGGCTGGAAGACCCAGTACTTC.

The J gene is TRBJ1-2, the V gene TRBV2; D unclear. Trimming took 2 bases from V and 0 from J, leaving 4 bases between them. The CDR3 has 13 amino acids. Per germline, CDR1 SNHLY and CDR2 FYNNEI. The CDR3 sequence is CASSERANYGYTF. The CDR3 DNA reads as TGTGCCAGCAGTGAACGGGCTAACTATGGCTACACCTTC.

The CDR3 region has the DNA TGTGCCAGCAGCCAGACAGGGGGGCTCTTCTACAATGAGCAGTTCTTC. Its translation: CASSQTGGLFYNEQFF. V and J are TRBV14 and TRBJ2-1; TRBD1 matches 9 bases. V trimming: 3 bases; J trimming: 3 bases; junction bases outside the gene matches: 6. CDR3 length: 16 residues. Per germline, CDR1 SGHDN and CDR2 FVKESK.

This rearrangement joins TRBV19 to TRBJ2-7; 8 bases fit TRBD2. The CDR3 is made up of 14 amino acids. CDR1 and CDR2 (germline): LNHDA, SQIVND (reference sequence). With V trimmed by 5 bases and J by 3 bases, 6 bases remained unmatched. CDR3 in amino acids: CASSLAGGFYEQYF. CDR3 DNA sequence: TGTGCCAGTAGTTTGGCGGGAGGTTTCTACGAGCAGTACTTC.

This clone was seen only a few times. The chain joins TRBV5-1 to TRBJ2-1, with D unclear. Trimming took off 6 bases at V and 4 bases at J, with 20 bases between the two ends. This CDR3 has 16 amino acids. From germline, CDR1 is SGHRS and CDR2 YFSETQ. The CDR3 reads CASTLMAAAHYNEQFF. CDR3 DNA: TGCGCCAGCACCCTGATGGCGGCAGCACATTACAATGAGCAGTTCTTC.

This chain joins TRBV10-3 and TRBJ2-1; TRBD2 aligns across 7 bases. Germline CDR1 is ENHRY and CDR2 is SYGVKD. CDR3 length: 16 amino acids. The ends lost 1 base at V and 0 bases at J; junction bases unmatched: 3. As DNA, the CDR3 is TGTGCCATCAGTGAGTTAGCGGGTAGCTCCTACAATGAGCAGTTCTTC. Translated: CAISELAGSSYNEQFF.

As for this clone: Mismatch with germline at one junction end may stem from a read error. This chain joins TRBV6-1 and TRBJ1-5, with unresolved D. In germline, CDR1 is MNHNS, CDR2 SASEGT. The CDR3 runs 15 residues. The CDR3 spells CASNEGPYSNQPQHF. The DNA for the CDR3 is TGTGCCAGCAATGAAGGCCCCTACAGCAATCAGCCCCAGCATTTT.

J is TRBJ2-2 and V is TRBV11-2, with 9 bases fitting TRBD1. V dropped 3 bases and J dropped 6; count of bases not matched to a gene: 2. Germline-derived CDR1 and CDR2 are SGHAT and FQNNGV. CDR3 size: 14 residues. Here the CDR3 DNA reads TGTGCCAGCAGCTTTGACAGGGGGGCCGGGGAGCTGTTTTTT. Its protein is CASSFDRGAGELFF.